This TCR beta chain was sequenced during a study of CD4 and CD8 cells across lung adenocarcinoma regions. Per the germline V gene, CDR1 is MNHNS and CDR2 is SASEGT. J gave up 1 base and V 9 bases, and 16 bases lay outside the gene matches. This CDR3 contains 18 residues. This clonotype is medium-sized within its sample. Donors had localized lung adenocarcinoma, a non-small cell lung cancer. Via MiXCR, TCRdb re-called the PCR reads, giving one row per CDR3 protein. The repertoire holds approximately 25,000 distinct CDR3 sequences, with approximately 50% as singletons. Sequenced material: CD8+ T cells from the center of a lung tumor. The chain has TRBV6-1 and TRBJ2-3, with TRBD1 identical over 10 bases. The clonotype originates from a male donor with lung adenocarcinoma. The CD4 and CD8 labels of this study may be unreliable. CDR3 in amino acids: CARRTGTGDLKGTDTQYF. The CDR3 coding sequence is TGTGCCAGGCGAACCGGGACAGGGGACCTTAAGGGCACAGATACGCAGTATTTT.